The 21 T cell receptor beta chains presented below share a single source sample, sequenced in a study of blood T cell repertoires in COVID-19. Here immunoSEQ multiplex PCR was the method, and the copy in TCRdb shows in-frame clones only, minus some. The table lists roughly 130,000 clones, about 87% of them singletons, with approximately 2.5% in the top ten. Sequences were obtained from peripheral blood. The origin of the receptors is a human donor with COVID-19, enrolled during active disease. The donor label of this sample is uncertain.

The rearrangement links TRBV11-2 to TRBJ2-7; D unclear. Germline CDR1 SGHAT, CDR2 FQNNGV. The germline V and J ends were trimmed by 1 base and 2 bases, with 12 bases remaining between them. This CDR3 is built from 15 residues. The CDR3 loop reads CASSLVVSSTYEQYF. The CDR3 DNA sequence: TGTGCCAGCAGCTTAGTCGTGTCCTCTACCTACGAGCAGTACTTC.

This chain joins TRBV25-1 and TRBJ2-1, with 9 bases lining up with TRBD2. This CDR3 has 17 amino acids. V shed 1 base and J 4 bases; nucleotides not matched to a gene: 8. The germline V gene encodes CDR1 MGHDK and CDR2 SYGVNS. The CDR3 protein is CASSESVAGVPYNEQFF. CDR3 bases: TGTGCCAGCAGTGAATCCGTAGCGGGAGTACCGTACAATGAGCAGTTCTTC.

This sequence joins TRBV6-5 and TRBJ2-7; 12 nucleotides agree with TRBD1. V shed 6 bases and J 4 bases; nucleotides not matched to a gene: 7. This CDR3 has 15 amino acids. Germline lookup yields CDR1 MNHEY and CDR2 SVGAGI. CDR3 sequence: CASSEPGQGAYEQYF. The CDR3 DNA sequence: TGTGCCAGCAGCGAGCCGGGACAGGGGGCTTACGAGCAGTACTTC.

V and J are TRBV5-8 and TRBJ2-1, with D maybe TRBD1 (5 bases). This CDR3 spans 14 amino acids. Germline V CDR1 and CDR2: SGHTS, YDEGEE. V lost 1 base, J lost 5 bases, and 10 bases lay in between. The CDR3 DNA reads TGTGCCAGCAGCTTGTCAGCAGGGCACAATGAGCAGTTCTTC. Translated, it gives CASSLSAGHNEQFF.

The chain combines TRBV7-2 with TRBJ1-3; D remains ambiguous. Looked up from germline, CDR1 is SGHTA and CDR2 is FQGNSA. CDR3 length equals 14 residues. Trimming removed 3 bases from V and 0 bases from J, with 6 bases in between. The CDR3 nucleotides are TGTGCCAGCAGCTTCATGTCCTCTGGAAACACCATATATTTT. It codes for CASSFMSSGNTIYF.

The count of this clone is one. V usage is TRBV2 and J usage is TRBJ2-7; a possible D gene is TRBD1 (5 bases). The V end lost 6 bases, the J end lost 2 bases, and 5 bases lay between the germline ends. Germline CDR1 is SNHLY and CDR2 is FYNNEI. The CDR3 runs 11 residues. The CDR3 DNA reads as TGTGCCAGCAGAGGGGCCTACGAGCAGTACTTC. Its protein product is CASRGAYEQYF.

This clone occurred once. The chain recombines TRBV5-1 with TRBJ2-1, with TRBD2 as a possible D gene (5 bases). Trimming took off 2 bases at V and 0 bases at J, with 9 bases between the two ends. The CDR3 consists of 15 residues. Germline V gives CDR1 SGHRS, CDR2 YFSETQ. The CDR3: CASSLIGSSYNEQFF. The CDR3 bases are TGCGCCAGCAGCTTAATAGGGAGCTCCTACAATGAGCAGTTCTTC.

This chain links TRBV7-3 with TRBJ1-5, with D possibly being TRBD1 (6 bases). Trimming stripped 4 bases from V and 4 bases from J, with 17 bases between. Germline lookup yields CDR1 SGHTA and CDR2 FQGTGA. The CDR3 length is 16 residues. CDR3 sequence reads: CASSSTAGAFNQPQHF. CDR3 coding DNA: TGTGCCAGCAGCTCCACAGCAGGGGCTTTTAATCAGCCCCAGCATTTT.

The gene calls are TRBV10-2 and TRBJ1-3; D unclear. This CDR3 has 13 residues. Per germline, CDR1 WSHSY and CDR2 SAAADI. V was pared by 6 bases and J by 7 bases, with 13 bases between. CDR3 sequence: CASRAGLGNTIYF. In nucleotides, the CDR3 is TGCGCCAGCAGAGCCGGACTTGGCAACACCATATATTTT.

The chain links TRBV5-1 to TRBJ1-1; TRBD1 aligns across 7 bases. CDR1 is SGHRS and CDR2 is YFSETQ in the germline V gene. V was clipped by 2 bases and J by 1 base; unmatched bases: 8. The CDR3 covers 16 residues. The CDR3 protein is CASSFSAGTANTEAFF. CDR3 coding DNA: TGCGCCAGCAGCTTTAGTGCCGGGACAGCGAACACTGAAGCTTTCTTT.

This chain links TRBV18 with TRBJ2-3, with 9 bases fitting TRBD2. From germline, CDR1 is KGHSH and CDR2 LQKENI. The trim removed 0 bases at V and 1 base at J, leaving 2 bases unmatched. This CDR3 comprises 16 residues. As DNA, the CDR3 is TGTGCCAGCTCACCACCCGAGCGGGGGGGCACAGATACGCAGTATTTT. It specifies CASSPPERGGTDTQYF.

V is TRBV6-1 and J is TRBJ2-1; 13 positions match TRBD2. Germline values: CDR1 MNHNS, CDR2 SASEGT. V trimming: 3 bases; J trimming: 0 bases; junction bases outside the gene matches: 5. The CDR3 is 18 amino acids. CDR3: CASSESGLAGSSYNEQFF. Here the CDR3 DNA reads TGTGCCAGCAGTGAGTCGGGACTAGCGGGAAGCTCCTACAATGAGCAGTTCTTC.

This clone has more than one count but fewer than ten. The chain joins TRBV3-1 (or the pseudogene TRBV3-2) to TRBJ1-5; perhaps TRBD1 as D (5 bases). The germline V gene has CDR1 LGHDT and CDR2 YNNKEL (reference sequence). The ends were cut back, 0 bases at V and 9 bases at J, with 6 bases in the middle. CDR3 length equals 12 residues. The CDR3 DNA reads TGTGCCAGCAGCCAAGATCAGGGGCCCCAGCATTTT. Amino acid sequence: CASSQDQGPQHF.

This chain joins TRBV7-9 and TRBJ2-2; tentatively, D is TRBD1 (5 bases). Per the germline V gene, CDR1 is SEHNR and CDR2 is FQNEAQ (reference sequence). V was trimmed by 6 bases and J by 1 base, leaving 9 bases between them. This CDR3 contains 14 residues. Here the CDR3 DNA reads TGTGCCAGCAGACTTAGGGGGAACACCGGGGAGCTGTTTTTT. Protein product: CASRLRGNTGELFF.

In this sample, this clone turned up a few times. This sequence joins TRBV2 and TRBJ1-1, with D uncertain. V lost 0 bases to trimming and J lost 7 bases, with 6 bases between them. The CDR3 is 12 residues long. Germline assignment: CDR1 SNHLY and CDR2 FYNNEI. CDR3 protein: CASSEARGEAFF. CDR3 DNA sequence: TGTGCCAGCAGTGAAGCTCGAGGTGAAGCTTTCTTT.

V gene TRBV7-9 combines with J gene TRBJ1-5; D is ambiguous. CDR1 and CDR2 from the germline V gene are SEHNR and FQNEAQ (reference sequence). This CDR3 comprises 15 residues. Trimming cost V 1 base and J 5 bases, with 12 bases left between them. CDR3 loop: CASSLEGTRDQPQHF. DNA for the CDR3: TGTGCCAGCAGCTTAGAGGGTACGAGGGATCAGCCCCAGCATTTT. The full variable domain, rest sourced from reference TRBV7-9 and TRBJ1-5, is DTGVSQNPRHKITKRGQNVTFRCDPISEHNRLYWYRQTLGQGPEFLTYFQNEAQLEKSRLLSDRFSAERPKGSFSTLEIQRTEQGDSAMYLCASSLEGTRDQPQHFGDGTRLSIL.

The genes are TRBV5-1 and TRBJ1-1; TRBD1 might be the D (6 bases). The CDR3 is made up of 15 amino acids. V lost 3 bases, J lost 3 bases, and 15 bases lay in between. In germline, CDR1 is SGHRS, CDR2 YFSETQ. CDR3 in DNA: TGCGCCAGCAGCTGGGGAGGGGGGTCGGACACTGAAGCTTTCTTT. Translation gives CASSWGGGSDTEAFF.

The chain recombines TRBV19 with TRBJ1-3; D is possibly TRBD1 (6 bases). This CDR3 spans 16 amino acids. V was cut by 4 bases and J by 0 bases, with 13 bases left in between. Germline assignment: CDR1 LNHDA and CDR2 SQIVND (reference sequence). The CDR3 DNA reads as TGTGCCAGTAGTAACTTGGGGGGGCCCTCTGGAAACACCATATATTTT. Protein: CASSNLGGPSGNTIYF.

The rearrangement joins TRBV6-1 to TRBJ2-1, with 13 bases aligning to TRBD2. The CDR3 has 19 residues. Germline V CDR1 and CDR2: MNHNS, SASEGT. Germline trimming cut 4 bases from V and 6 bases from J; bases unmatched to any gene: 15. This CDR3 is CASSVQGRSRTSGGNEQFF. The CDR3 nucleotides are TGTGCCAGCAGTGTTCAGGGACGGTCAAGGACTAGCGGGGGCAATGAGCAGTTCTTC.

The chain uses TRBV28 and TRBJ2-7, with D uncertain. The CDR3 covers 12 residues. V was shortened by 1 base and J by 3 bases, with 4 bases between the two germline ends. In germline, CDR1 is MDHEN, CDR2 SYDVKM. The chain's CDR3 is CASSLSRYEQYF. DNA for the CDR3: TGTGCCAGCAGTTTATCGCGCTACGAGCAGTACTTC.

This chain uses TRBV6-6 with TRBJ2-7; the D gene is possibly TRBD2 (7 bases). The germline gives CDR1 MNHNY, CDR2 SVGAGI (reference sequence). The CDR3 runs 16 residues. V lost 3 bases and J lost 3, with 18 bases in between. CDR3 coding DNA: TGTGCCAGCAGTTATATAAAATCGGGGGGCTACTACGAGCAGTACTTC. Its translation: CASSYIKSGGYYEQYF.